Sequencing of this TCR beta chain was carried out in a study of blood T cell repertoires in COVID-19. Overall study: Some COVID-19 samples were acute and others convalescent; all came from the United States, Italy and Spain. Nucleic acid was either cDNA or gDNA, and it came from T cells, B-cell-depleted T cells, or PBMCs.

Germline V gene lookup returns CDR1 MNHNS and CDR2 SASEGT. There are 17 residues in the CDR3. V lost 4 bases and J lost 0; bases outside the gene matches: 5. Per the original data handling: Amplification of reference gene primers was used by the study to estimate nucleated cell counts. Sequencing was performed with immunoSEQ multiplex PCR; in TCRdb, only in-frame clones are kept and a portion is missing. That table gives V, J and clone size, and the DNA gave D and trimming. The sample shows roughly 120,000 clones, about nine tenths of them seen only once. The source material was peripheral blood. The J gene is TRBJ2-7, the V gene TRBV6-1, with 14 bases that match TRBD2. The TCR sequence derives from a man between 45 and 60 years old with active COVID-19. The CDR3 loop reads CASSGPGLAGASYEQYV. CDR3 bases: TGTGCCAGCAGTGGCCCGGGACTAGCGGGAGCCTCCTACGAGCAGTACGTC.